The source of this T cell receptor beta chain is a study of tumor and adjacent non-tumor tissue in lung cancer. Per germline, CDR1 MGHRA and CDR2 YSYEKL. The CDR3 sequence is 13 residues long. V was cut by 4 bases and J by 9 bases, with 15 bases left in between. No cell sorting was done before RNA was extracted from the tissue. Findings of the study overall: Tumor TCR diversity, when higher, was linked to shorter survival.

This clonotype was counted only a few times. Its cognate antigen is unknown. TCRbeta libraries were built with three rounds of nested PCR, modified from ARM-PCR. TCRdb fed the multiplex PCR reads into MiXCR, producing one record per CDR3 protein. This sample carries approximately 130,000 distinct CDR3 sequences, approximately 66% of them seen once, and the ten largest clones take 9.5% to 15%. Sequenced: lung tumor tissue. This chain connects TRBV4-1 to TRBJ1-2; the D is unclear. The clonotype was recovered from a man aged 30-40 years with non-small cell lung cancer. The CDR3 loop is CASSLVEDVSYTF. CDR3 coding DNA: TGCGCCAGCAGCCTGGTTGAGGACGTGAGCTACACCTTC.